This T cell receptor (beta chain) appears in the sequencing data of a study of blood T cell repertoires in COVID-19. Whole-study context: Some COVID-19 samples were acute and others convalescent; all came from the United States, Italy and Spain.

Original methodology: Estimation of nucleated cell counts relied on the amplification of reference gene primers. Profiled with immunoSEQ multiplex PCR; TCRdb holds only in-frame clones, not every one. V, J and clone size reflect that table, while D and trimming were determined from the DNA. This table has roughly 150,000 clones, about 86% appearing once. V lost 5 bases and J lost 6, with 12 bases in between. CDR1 and CDR2 from the germline V gene are SEHNR and FQNEAQ (reference sequence). This CDR3 is built from 13 residues. This clone is a singleton in its sample. This clonotype was obtained from a woman at least 80 years old with acute or convalescent COVID-19. The chain recombines TRBV7-9 with TRBJ2-3; D is perhaps TRBD1 (6 bases). Sequenced material: peripheral blood. CDR3 nucleotides: TGTGCCAGCAGCCTTAGGGGGAGTGATACGCAGTATTTT. Amino acids: CASSLRGSDTQYF.